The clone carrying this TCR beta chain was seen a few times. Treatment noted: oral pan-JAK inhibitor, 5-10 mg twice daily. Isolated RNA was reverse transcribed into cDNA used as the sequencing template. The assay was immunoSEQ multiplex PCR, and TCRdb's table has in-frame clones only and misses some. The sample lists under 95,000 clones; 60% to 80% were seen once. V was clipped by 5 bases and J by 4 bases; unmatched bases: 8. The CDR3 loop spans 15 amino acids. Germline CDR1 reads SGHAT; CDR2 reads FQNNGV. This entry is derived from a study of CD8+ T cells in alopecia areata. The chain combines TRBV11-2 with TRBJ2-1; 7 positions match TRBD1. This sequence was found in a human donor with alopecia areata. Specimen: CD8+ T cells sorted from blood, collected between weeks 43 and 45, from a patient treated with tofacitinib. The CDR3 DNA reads TGTGCCAGCAGCACTGGGGACAGAACATACAATGAGCAGTTCTTC. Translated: CASSTGDRTYNEQFF.